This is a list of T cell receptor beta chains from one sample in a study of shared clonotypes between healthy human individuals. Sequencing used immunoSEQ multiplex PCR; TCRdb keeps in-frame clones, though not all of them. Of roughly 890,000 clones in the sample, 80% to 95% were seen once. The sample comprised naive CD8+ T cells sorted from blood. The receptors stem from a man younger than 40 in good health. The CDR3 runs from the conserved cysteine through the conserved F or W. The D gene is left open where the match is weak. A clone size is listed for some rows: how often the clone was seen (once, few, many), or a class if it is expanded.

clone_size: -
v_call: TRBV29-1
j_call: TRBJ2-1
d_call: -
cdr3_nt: TGCAGCGTTGAAGTTACCGGGGTAGGGGATGAGCAGTTCTTC
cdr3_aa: CSVEVTGVGDEQFF

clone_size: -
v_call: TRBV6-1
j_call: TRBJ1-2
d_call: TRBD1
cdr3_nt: TGTGCCAGCAGTGAAGCGACAGGGGGCGCTTACTATGGCTACACCTTC
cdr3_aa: CASSEATGGAYYGYTF

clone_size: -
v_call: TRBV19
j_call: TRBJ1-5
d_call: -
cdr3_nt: TGTGCCAGTAGTATTTTGCCAGTCCTAAGCAATCAGCCCCAGCATTTT
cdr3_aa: CASSILPVLSNQPQHF

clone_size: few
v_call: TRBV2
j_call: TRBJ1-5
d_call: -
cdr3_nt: TGTGCCAGCAAGGGGACCAATCAGCCCCAGCATTTT
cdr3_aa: CASKGTNQPQHF

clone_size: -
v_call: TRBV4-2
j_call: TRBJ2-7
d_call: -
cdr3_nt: TGTGCCAGCAGCCAAGAATGGGGGAGCAGTGTCGGCTACGAGCAGTACTTC
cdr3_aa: CASSQEWGSSVGYEQYF

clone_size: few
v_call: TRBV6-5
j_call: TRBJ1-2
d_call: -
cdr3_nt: TGTGCCAGCAGTACTGGGCAATCTGGCTACACCTTC
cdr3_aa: CASSTGQSGYTF

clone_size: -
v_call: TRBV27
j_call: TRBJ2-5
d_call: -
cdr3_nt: TGTGCCAGCAGTCCACATGGAGCCCAGGTCCAAGAGACCCAGTACTTC
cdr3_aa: CASSPHGAQVQETQYF

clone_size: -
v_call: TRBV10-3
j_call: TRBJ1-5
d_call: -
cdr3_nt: TGTGCCATCGGTGAAGGTCAGGGGTACAATCAGCCCCAGCATTTT
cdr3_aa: CAIGEGQGYNQPQHF

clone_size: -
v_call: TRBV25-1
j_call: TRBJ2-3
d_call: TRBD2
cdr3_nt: TGTGCCAGCTCCCCTTGGGAGGGCCCAGATACGCAGTATTTT
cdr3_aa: CASSPWEGPDTQYF

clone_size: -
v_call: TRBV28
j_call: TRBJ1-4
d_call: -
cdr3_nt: TGTGCCACCAACGGCGAGGGGAGGGAAAAACTGTTTTTT
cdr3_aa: CATNGEGREKLFF

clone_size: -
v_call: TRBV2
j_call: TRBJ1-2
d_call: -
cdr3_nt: TGTGCCAGCACACGTGGCAGTAGTTGGTATGGCTACACCTTC
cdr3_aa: CASTRGSSWYGYTF

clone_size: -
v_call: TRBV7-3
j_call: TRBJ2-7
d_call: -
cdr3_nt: TGTGCCAGCAGCCCAGGTAGGGGCTCCTACGAGCAGTACTTC
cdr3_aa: CASSPGRGSYEQYF

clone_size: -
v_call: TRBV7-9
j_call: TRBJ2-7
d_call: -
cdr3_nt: TGTGCCAGCAGCGCGGATAATTACGAGCAGTACTTC
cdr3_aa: CASSADNYEQYF

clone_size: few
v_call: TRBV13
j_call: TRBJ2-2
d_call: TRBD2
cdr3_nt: TGTGCCAGCAGCTTAAACCCGTCGCGGGAGTACGCCGGGGAGCTGTTTTTT
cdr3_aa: CASSLNPSREYAGELFF

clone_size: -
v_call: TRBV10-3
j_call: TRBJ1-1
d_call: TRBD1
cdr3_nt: TGTGCCATCGGGGACAGGGAAGCTTTCTTT
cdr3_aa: CAIGDREAFF

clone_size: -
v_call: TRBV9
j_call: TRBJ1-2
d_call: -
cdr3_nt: TGTGCCAGCGACCGGAGGGGTGGTGGCTACACCTTC
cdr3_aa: CASDRRGGGYTF

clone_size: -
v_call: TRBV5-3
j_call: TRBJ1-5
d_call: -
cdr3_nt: TGTGCCAGAAGCCCCGCTCGGCACAGAAGCAATCAGCCCCAGCATTTT
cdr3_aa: CARSPARHRSNQPQHF

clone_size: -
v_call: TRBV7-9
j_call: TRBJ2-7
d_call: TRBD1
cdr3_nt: TGTGCCAGCAGCTTCGGGACAGGGGTCTGGGAGCAGTACTTC
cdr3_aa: CASSFGTGVWEQYF

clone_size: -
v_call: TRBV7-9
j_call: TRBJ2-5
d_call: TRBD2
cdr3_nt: TGTGCCAGCAGCCCCCCTAGCGGGACTAAGGGGGAGACCCAGTACTTC
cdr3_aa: CASSPPSGTKGETQYF

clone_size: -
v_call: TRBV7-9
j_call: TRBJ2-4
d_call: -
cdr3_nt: TGTGCCAGCAGCAGCCCCTCGGTCGGGACATCCAAAAACATTCAGTACTTC
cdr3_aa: CASSSPSVGTSKNIQYF

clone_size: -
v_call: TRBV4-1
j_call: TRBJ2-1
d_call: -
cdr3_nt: TGCGCCAGCAGCCACTTAAGCGGGTATGGGGCATTTGAGCAGTTCTTC
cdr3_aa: CASSHLSGYGAFEQFF

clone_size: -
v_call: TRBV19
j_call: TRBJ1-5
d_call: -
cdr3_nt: TGTGCCAGTAGTTTCGGACCCGGGGGAAATCAGCCCCAGCATTTT
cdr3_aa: CASSFGPGGNQPQHF

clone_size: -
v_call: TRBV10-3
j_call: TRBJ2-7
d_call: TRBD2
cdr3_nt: TGTGCCATCAGTGAGGGGACAGGGACTAGCGGGAGGTTAATGAGCTCCTACGAGCAGTACTTC
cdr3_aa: CAISEGTGTSGRLMSSYEQYF

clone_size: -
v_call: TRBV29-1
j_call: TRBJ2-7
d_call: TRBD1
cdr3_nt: TGCAGCGTCGCCGGGACAGGGGGCTACGAGCAGTACTTC
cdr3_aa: CSVAGTGGYEQYF

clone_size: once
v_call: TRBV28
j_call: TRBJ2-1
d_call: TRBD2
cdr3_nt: TGTGCCAGCAGGCCGGCGGGACTAGCGGCCGACAATGAGCAGTTCTTC
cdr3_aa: CASRPAGLAADNEQFF

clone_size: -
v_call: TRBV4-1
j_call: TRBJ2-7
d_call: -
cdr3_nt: TGCGCCAGCAGCCAAGCAACAGGAATCTACGAGCAGTACTTC
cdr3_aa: CASSQATGIYEQYF

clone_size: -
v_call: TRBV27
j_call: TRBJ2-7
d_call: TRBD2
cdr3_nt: TGTGCCAGCAGTAAAACTAGCGGGAGGGCCGCGTGGGAGCAGTACTTC
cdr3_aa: CASSKTSGRAAWEQYF

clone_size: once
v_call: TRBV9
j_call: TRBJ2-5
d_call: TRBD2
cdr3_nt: TGTGCCAGCAGCGTAGGGGGACTAGAAGAGACCCAGTACTTC
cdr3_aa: CASSVGGLEETQYF

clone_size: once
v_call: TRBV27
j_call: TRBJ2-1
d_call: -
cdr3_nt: TGTGCCAGCAGTTTAGGATTTTCAGGGTTCGTCGGGGAGCAGTTCTTC
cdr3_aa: CASSLGFSGFVGEQFF

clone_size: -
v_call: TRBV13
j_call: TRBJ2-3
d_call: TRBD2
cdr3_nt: TGTGCCAGCAGCATGGGACTAGCGGGTTCCTCTAGCACAGATACGCAGTATTTT
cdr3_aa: CASSMGLAGSSSTDTQYF

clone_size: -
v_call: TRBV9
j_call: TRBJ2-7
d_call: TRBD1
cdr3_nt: TGTGCCAGCAGCGAGGGACAGGACTACGAGCAGTACTTC
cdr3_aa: CASSEGQDYEQYF

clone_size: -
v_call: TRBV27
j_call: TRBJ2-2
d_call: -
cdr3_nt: TGTGCCAGCAGTTTCCGGGGGCCCGGGGAGCTGTTTTTT
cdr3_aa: CASSFRGPGELFF

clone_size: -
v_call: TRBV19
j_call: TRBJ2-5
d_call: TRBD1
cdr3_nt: TGTGCCAGTAGTCCCTCGGGACAGGGGAGCGAGACCCAGTACTTC
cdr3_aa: CASSPSGQGSETQYF

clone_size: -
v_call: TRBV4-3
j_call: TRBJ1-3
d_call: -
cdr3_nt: TGCGCCAGCAGCCAAGATCGGGCAGGGCGTGGAAACACCATATATTTT
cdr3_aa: CASSQDRAGRGNTIYF